These T cell receptor beta chains were read from a single sample in a study of blood T cell repertoires in COVID-19. The assay was immunoSEQ multiplex PCR, and TCRdb's table has in-frame clones only and misses some. The table records about 250,000 clones, 80% to 90% of them present only once. Sequenced sample: PBMCs or T cells enriched from blood (not recorded which). The origin of the receptors is a woman aged 40-49 years who had been exposed to COVID-19. The CDR3 runs from the conserved cysteine through the conserved F or W. The order of the fields is CDR3 length, clone size, J gene, V gene, D gene, CDR3 DNA, CDR3 protein. D genes are given only for firm matches. Where a row states a size, it is once, few, many or the class of an expanded clone; other rows omit it.

len: 13; abundance: -; j_gene: TRBJ2-1; v_gene: TRBV19; d_gene: TRBD1; CDR3nt: TGTGCCACCCGGGACAGCGGAGACAATGAGCAGTTCTTC; CDR3aa: CATRDSGDNEQFF
len: 14; abundance: -; j_gene: TRBJ1-1; v_gene: TRBV11-3; d_gene: TRBD1; CDR3nt: TGTGCCAGCAGCTTCGGACAGGGGGGCACTGAAGCTTTCTTT; CDR3aa: CASSFGQGGTEAFF
len: 12; abundance: -; j_gene: TRBJ2-7; v_gene: TRBV19; d_gene: TRBD1; CDR3nt: TGTGCCAGTAGTCGGGACAGCTACGAGCAGTACTTC; CDR3aa: CASSRDSYEQYF
len: 13; abundance: -; j_gene: TRBJ2-2; v_gene: TRBV5-1; d_gene: -; CDR3nt: TGTGCCAGCAGCTTTCAGGGCCCCGGGGAGCTGTTTTTT; CDR3aa: CASSFQGPGELFF
len: 15; abundance: -; j_gene: TRBJ1-1; v_gene: TRBV18; d_gene: TRBD1; CDR3nt: TGTGCCAGCTCACCAAACCAGGGGGCCGGCACTGAAGCTTTCTTT; CDR3aa: CASSPNQGAGTEAFF
len: 17; abundance: -; j_gene: TRBJ1-1; v_gene: TRBV10-3; d_gene: TRBD1; CDR3nt: TGTGCCATCAGTGAGGGTGACAGGGGACAAGGGAACACTGAAGCTTTCTTT; CDR3aa: CAISEGDRGQGNTEAFF
len: 16; abundance: once; j_gene: TRBJ1-1; v_gene: TRBV6-5; d_gene: TRBD1; CDR3nt: TGTGCCAGCAGTTTACGGGACAGGCCCGCGCTTGGTGAAGCTTTCTTT; CDR3aa: CASSLRDRPALGEAFF
len: 15; abundance: -; j_gene: TRBJ2-2; v_gene: TRBV27; d_gene: TRBD2; CDR3nt: TGTGCCAGCAGCCGGTCGGCGGGAGTCACCGGGGAGCTGTTTTTT; CDR3aa: CASSRSAGVTGELFF
len: 14; abundance: -; j_gene: TRBJ1-1; v_gene: TRBV4-1; d_gene: -; CDR3nt: TGCGCCAGCAACCAAGTAGGGGTGAACACTGAAGCTTTCTTT; CDR3aa: CASNQVGVNTEAFF
len: 16; abundance: -; j_gene: TRBJ1-5; v_gene: TRBV7-2; d_gene: TRBD1; CDR3nt: TGTGCCAGCAGCCCCTCGGGACAGGGCAGCAATCAGCCCCAGCATTTT; CDR3aa: CASSPSGQGSNQPQHF
len: 15; abundance: -; j_gene: TRBJ1-5; v_gene: TRBV28; d_gene: -; CDR3nt: TGTGCCAGCAGTTTGACGGGGTATAGCAATCAGCCCCAGCATTTT; CDR3aa: CASSLTGYSNQPQHF
len: 12; abundance: -; j_gene: TRBJ1-4; v_gene: TRBV12-3/TRBV12-4; d_gene: -; CDR3nt: TGTGCCAGCAGTCAGAAAAATGAAAAACTGTTTTTT; CDR3aa: CASSQKNEKLFF
len: 16; abundance: -; j_gene: TRBJ2-3; v_gene: TRBV10-3; d_gene: TRBD2; CDR3nt: TGTGCCATCAGTGGCTCTAGCGGGGGGATCACAGATACGCAGTATTTT; CDR3aa: CAISGSSGGITDTQYF
len: 15; abundance: -; j_gene: TRBJ2-6; v_gene: TRBV18; d_gene: TRBD1; CDR3nt: TGTGCCAGCTCGAAGACAGGGTCTGGGGCCAACGTCCTGACTTTC; CDR3aa: CASSKTGSGANVLTF
len: 20; abundance: -; j_gene: TRBJ2-2; v_gene: TRBV6-2/TRBV6-3; d_gene: TRBD1; CDR3nt: TGTGCCAGCAGTTCGATCCATCTTAAAACCGACAGGGAGAACACCGGGGAGCTGTTTTTT; CDR3aa: CASSSIHLKTDRENTGELFF
len: 15; abundance: -; j_gene: TRBJ2-4; v_gene: TRBV6-4; d_gene: -; CDR3nt: TGTGCCAGCGTTGGCCCGGCGAGGGCCAAAAACATTCAGTACTTC; CDR3aa: CASVGPARAKNIQYF
len: 14; abundance: -; j_gene: TRBJ2-1; v_gene: TRBV5-1; d_gene: -; CDR3nt: TGCGCCAGCAGCTCTTTAGAGACCTACAATGAGCAGTTCTTC; CDR3aa: CASSSLETYNEQFF
len: 19; abundance: -; j_gene: TRBJ2-4; v_gene: TRBV3-1/TRBV3-2; d_gene: TRBD2; CDR3nt: TGTGCCAGCAGCCAAGATTCAAGCGGGGGGGCCAGCACCAAAAACATTCAGTACTTC; CDR3aa: CASSQDSSGGASTKNIQYF
len: 14; abundance: few; j_gene: TRBJ2-2; v_gene: TRBV29-1; d_gene: TRBD1; CDR3nt: TGCAGTGGACAGGGGGCGCCGGATACCGGGGAGCTGTTTTTT; CDR3aa: CSGQGAPDTGELFF
len: 16; abundance: -; j_gene: TRBJ1-2; v_gene: TRBV15; d_gene: -; CDR3nt: TGTGCCACCAGCAGGGACAGCACTCCCAGGAACTATGGCTACACCTTC; CDR3aa: CATSRDSTPRNYGYTF
len: 13; abundance: -; j_gene: TRBJ1-1; v_gene: TRBV4-3; d_gene: -; CDR3nt: TGCGCCAGCAGCCAAGTATTGAACACTGAAGCTTTCTTT; CDR3aa: CASSQVLNTEAFF
len: 16; abundance: -; j_gene: TRBJ2-2; v_gene: TRBV7-2; d_gene: TRBD1; CDR3nt: TGTGCCAGCAGCTCACACAGGGGGCGGAACACCGGGGAGCTGTTTTTT; CDR3aa: CASSSHRGRNTGELFF
len: 15; abundance: -; j_gene: TRBJ1-1; v_gene: TRBV28; d_gene: TRBD1; CDR3nt: TGTGCCAGCAGCCACTCCGGGGACAGCAACACTGAAGCTTTCTTT; CDR3aa: CASSHSGDSNTEAFF
len: 13; abundance: -; j_gene: TRBJ2-5; v_gene: TRBV24-1; d_gene: -; CDR3nt: TGTGCCACCGGCAGGGGAGATCTGGAGACCCAGTACTTC; CDR3aa: CATGRGDLETQYF
len: 14; abundance: -; j_gene: TRBJ1-1; v_gene: TRBV7-8; d_gene: -; CDR3nt: TGTGCCAGCAGCCCAGGATGGGTGAACACTGAAGCTTTCTTT; CDR3aa: CASSPGWVNTEAFF
len: 16; abundance: few; j_gene: TRBJ2-2; v_gene: TRBV28; d_gene: TRBD2; CDR3nt: TGTGCCAGCAGCGTTTTAGCGGGAGTAGACGCCGGGGAGCTGTTTTTT; CDR3aa: CASSVLAGVDAGELFF
len: 12; abundance: once; j_gene: TRBJ2-1; v_gene: TRBV27; d_gene: -; CDR3nt: TGTGCCAGCAGTTCCACCTACAATGAGCAGTTCTTC; CDR3aa: CASSSTYNEQFF
len: 17; abundance: -; j_gene: TRBJ1-1; v_gene: TRBV25-1; d_gene: TRBD1; CDR3nt: TGTGCCAGCAGTGTTTTAACTACAGGGGGAGTAGGCACTGAAGCTTTCTTT; CDR3aa: CASSVLTTGGVGTEAFF
len: 13; abundance: -; j_gene: TRBJ1-2; v_gene: TRBV4-3; d_gene: -; CDR3nt: TGCGCCAGCAGCCAGGGGCCTCTCTATGGCTACACCTTC; CDR3aa: CASSQGPLYGYTF
len: 18; abundance: -; j_gene: TRBJ1-2; v_gene: TRBV3-1/TRBV3-2; d_gene: -; CDR3nt: TGTGCCAGCAGCCAAGTCGGTGGAGGGCTTGTTTCTAACTATGGCTACACCTTC; CDR3aa: CASSQVGGGLVSNYGYTF
len: 14; abundance: once; j_gene: TRBJ1-1; v_gene: TRBV18; d_gene: -; CDR3nt: TGTGCCAGCTCACCATTTGGGGGCAACACTGAAGCTTTCTTT; CDR3aa: CASSPFGGNTEAFF
len: 14; abundance: -; j_gene: TRBJ1-6; v_gene: TRBV18; d_gene: TRBD1; CDR3nt: TGTGCCAGCTCACCAACAGGGGGGAATTCACCCCTCCACTTT; CDR3aa: CASSPTGGNSPLHF
len: 13; abundance: -; j_gene: TRBJ2-1; v_gene: TRBV7-3; d_gene: -; CDR3nt: TGTGCCAGCAGCTTACCCGGCGGAGATGAGCAGTTCTTC; CDR3aa: CASSLPGGDEQFF
len: 15; abundance: -; j_gene: TRBJ2-2; v_gene: TRBV6-2/TRBV6-3; d_gene: TRBD2; CDR3nt: TGTGCCAGCAGTCCCTCCGGGGAGGGGACCGGGGAGCTGTTTTTT; CDR3aa: CASSPSGEGTGELFF
len: 16; abundance: -; j_gene: TRBJ2-1; v_gene: TRBV5-1; d_gene: -; CDR3nt: TGCGCCAGCAGCTTGGGGTTGGGAGAAAGAGGCAATGAGCAGTTCTTC; CDR3aa: CASSLGLGERGNEQFF
len: 12; abundance: once; j_gene: TRBJ1-1; v_gene: TRBV9; d_gene: -; CDR3nt: TGTGCCAGCAGCAGCGGGAGTACTGAAGCTTTCTTT; CDR3aa: CASSSGSTEAFF
len: 17; abundance: -; j_gene: TRBJ1-2; v_gene: TRBV7-9; d_gene: TRBD1; CDR3nt: TGTGCCAGCAGCCCCGGGACAGGGGTTTATTCTACCTATGGCTACACCTTC; CDR3aa: CASSPGTGVYSTYGYTF
len: 18; abundance: -; j_gene: TRBJ2-2; v_gene: TRBV7-3; d_gene: -; CDR3nt: TGTGCCAGCAGCTCCCAAGTTGGGGGCGGGGGAACCACCGGGGAGCTGTTTTTT; CDR3aa: CASSSQVGGGGTTGELFF
len: 14; abundance: -; j_gene: TRBJ1-5; v_gene: TRBV7-2; d_gene: TRBD1; CDR3nt: TGTGCCAGCAGCCTGACAGGGGGTAACCAGCCCCAGCATTTT; CDR3aa: CASSLTGGNQPQHF
len: 13; abundance: -; j_gene: TRBJ1-1; v_gene: TRBV14; d_gene: TRBD1; CDR3nt: TGTGCCAGCAGCCCGACAGGGACTCGTGAAGCTTTCTTT; CDR3aa: CASSPTGTREAFF
len: 14; abundance: -; j_gene: TRBJ2-2; v_gene: TRBV7-6; d_gene: -; CDR3nt: TGTGCCAGCAGTTCTCGAGGGGGAACCGGGGAGCTGTTTTTT; CDR3aa: CASSSRGGTGELFF
len: 16; abundance: -; j_gene: TRBJ2-2; v_gene: TRBV10-3; d_gene: -; CDR3nt: TGTGCCATCAGTGGGAATGAGGCCCATAACACCGGGGAGCTGTTTTTT; CDR3aa: CAISGNEAHNTGELFF
len: 11; abundance: -; j_gene: TRBJ1-2; v_gene: TRBV7-9; d_gene: TRBD1; CDR3nt: TGTGCCAGCAGCTTACAGGGGGCCGACACCTTC; CDR3aa: CASSLQGADTF
len: 14; abundance: -; j_gene: TRBJ2-3; v_gene: TRBV3-1/TRBV3-2; d_gene: -; CDR3nt: TGTGCCAGCAGCCAAGAGTCTGGCTGGGATACGCAGTATTTT; CDR3aa: CASSQESGWDTQYF
len: 16; abundance: -; j_gene: TRBJ2-1; v_gene: TRBV5-1; d_gene: TRBD2; CDR3nt: TGCGCCAGCGCCCCGGGGGGGAAGGCATCTTACAATGAGCAGTTCTTC; CDR3aa: CASAPGGKASYNEQFF
len: 14; abundance: -; j_gene: TRBJ1-1; v_gene: TRBV2; d_gene: -; CDR3nt: TGTGCCAGCAGTCCGACAGGCACGAACACTGAAGCTTTCTTT; CDR3aa: CASSPTGTNTEAFF
len: 18; abundance: once; j_gene: TRBJ2-5; v_gene: TRBV19; d_gene: -; CDR3nt: TGTGCCAGTAGTATCGGGCTTCGCGGCGGGGGACATCAAGAGACCCAGTACTTC; CDR3aa: CASSIGLRGGGHQETQYF
len: 15; abundance: -; j_gene: TRBJ1-2; v_gene: TRBV29-1; d_gene: TRBD1; CDR3nt: TGCAGCGGTAAGACCGGGACAGGGGGCGCATATGGCTACACCTTC; CDR3aa: CSGKTGTGGAYGYTF
len: 14; abundance: -; j_gene: TRBJ2-3; v_gene: TRBV30; d_gene: -; CDR3nt: TGTGCCTGGAACAGGGACCTCAACACAGATACGCAGTATTTT; CDR3aa: CAWNRDLNTDTQYF